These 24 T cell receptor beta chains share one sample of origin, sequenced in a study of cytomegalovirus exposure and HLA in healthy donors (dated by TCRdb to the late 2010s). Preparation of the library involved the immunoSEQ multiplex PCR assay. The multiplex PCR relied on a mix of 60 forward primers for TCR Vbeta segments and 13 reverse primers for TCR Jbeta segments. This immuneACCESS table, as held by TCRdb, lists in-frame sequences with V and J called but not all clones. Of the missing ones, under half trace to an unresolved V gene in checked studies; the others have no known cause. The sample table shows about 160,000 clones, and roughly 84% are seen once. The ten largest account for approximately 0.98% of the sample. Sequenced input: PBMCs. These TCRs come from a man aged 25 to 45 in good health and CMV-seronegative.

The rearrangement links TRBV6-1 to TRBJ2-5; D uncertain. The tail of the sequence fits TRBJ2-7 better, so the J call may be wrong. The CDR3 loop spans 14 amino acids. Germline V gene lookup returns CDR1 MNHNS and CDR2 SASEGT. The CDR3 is CASRDFSIGYEQYF. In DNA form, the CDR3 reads TGTGCCAGCAGGGATTTTTCGATCGGGTACGAGCAGTACTTC.

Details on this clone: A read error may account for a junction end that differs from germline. CDR3 DNA sequence: TGTGCCTTAACACGGGGGTTCCAAGGGACCCAGTACTTC. Amino acid sequence: CALTRGFQGTQYF. The rearrangement uses TRBV30 and TRBJ2-5; D may be TRBD2 (6 bases). Germline V gives CDR1 GTSNPN, CDR2 SVGIG (reference sequence). The CDR3 extends over 13 amino acids.

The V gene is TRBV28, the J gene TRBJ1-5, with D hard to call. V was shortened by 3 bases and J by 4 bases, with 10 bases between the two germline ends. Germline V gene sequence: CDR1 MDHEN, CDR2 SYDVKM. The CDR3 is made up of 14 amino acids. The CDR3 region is CASSFRRGNQPQHF. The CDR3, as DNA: TGTGCCAGCAGTTTTCGTCGGGGTAATCAGCCCCAGCATTTT.

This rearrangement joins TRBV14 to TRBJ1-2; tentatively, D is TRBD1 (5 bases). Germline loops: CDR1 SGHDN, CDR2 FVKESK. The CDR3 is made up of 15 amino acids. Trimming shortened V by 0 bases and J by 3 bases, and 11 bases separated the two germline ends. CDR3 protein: CASSQDLGPYYGYTF. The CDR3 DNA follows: TGTGCCAGCAGCCAAGATTTGGGGCCCTACTATGGCTACACCTTC.

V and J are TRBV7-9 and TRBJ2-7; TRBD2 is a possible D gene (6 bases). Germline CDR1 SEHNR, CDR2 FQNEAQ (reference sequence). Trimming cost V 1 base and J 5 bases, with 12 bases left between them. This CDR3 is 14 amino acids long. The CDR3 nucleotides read TGTGCCAGCAGCTTAGTCGGGAGCAGGGACGAGCAGTACTTC. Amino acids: CASSLVGSRDEQYF.

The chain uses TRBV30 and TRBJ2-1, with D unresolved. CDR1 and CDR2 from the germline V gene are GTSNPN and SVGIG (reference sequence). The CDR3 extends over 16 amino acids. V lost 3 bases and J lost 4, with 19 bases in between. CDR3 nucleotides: TGTGCCTGGAGGGGCCTCGTGTCCACCCAGTACAATGAGCAGTTCTTC. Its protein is CAWRGLVSTQYNEQFF. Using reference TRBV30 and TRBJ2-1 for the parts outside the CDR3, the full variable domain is SQTIHQWPATLVQPVGSPLSLECTVEGTSNPNLYWYRQAAGRGLQLLFYSVGIGQISSEVPQNLSASRPQDRQFILSSKKLLLSDSGFYLCAWRGLVSTQYNEQFFGPGTRLTVL.

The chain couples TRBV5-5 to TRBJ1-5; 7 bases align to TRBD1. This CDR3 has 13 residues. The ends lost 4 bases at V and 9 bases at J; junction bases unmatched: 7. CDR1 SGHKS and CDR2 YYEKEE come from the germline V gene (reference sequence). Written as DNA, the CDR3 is TGTGCCAGCAGCCGACAGGGCCCTTCGCCCCAGCATTTT. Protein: CASSRQGPSPQHF.

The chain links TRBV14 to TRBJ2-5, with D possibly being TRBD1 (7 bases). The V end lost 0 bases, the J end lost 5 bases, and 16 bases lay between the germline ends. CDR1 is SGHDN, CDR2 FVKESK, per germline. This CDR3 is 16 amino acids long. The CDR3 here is CASSQERQGGIETQYF. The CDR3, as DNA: TGTGCCAGCAGCCAAGAACGCCAGGGGGGTATCGAGACCCAGTACTTC.

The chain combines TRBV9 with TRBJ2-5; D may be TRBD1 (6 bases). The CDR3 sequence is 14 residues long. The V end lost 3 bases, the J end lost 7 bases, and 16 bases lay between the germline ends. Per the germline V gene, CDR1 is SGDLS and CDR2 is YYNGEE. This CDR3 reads CASSAQGFGGTQYF. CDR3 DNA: TGTGCCAGCAGCGCCCAGGGGTTTGGGGGGACCCAGTACTTC.

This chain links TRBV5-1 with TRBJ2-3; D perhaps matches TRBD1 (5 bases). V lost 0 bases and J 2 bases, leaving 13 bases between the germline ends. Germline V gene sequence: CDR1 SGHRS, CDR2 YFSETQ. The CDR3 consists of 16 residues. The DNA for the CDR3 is TGCGCCAGCAGCTTGGATCGGCAGGGATTCACAGATACGCAGTATTTT. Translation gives CASSLDRQGFTDTQYF.

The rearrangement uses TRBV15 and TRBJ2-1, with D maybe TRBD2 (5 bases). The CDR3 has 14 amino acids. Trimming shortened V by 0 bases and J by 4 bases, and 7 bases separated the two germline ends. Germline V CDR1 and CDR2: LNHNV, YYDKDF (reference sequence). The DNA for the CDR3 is TGTGCCACCAGCAGAGAACGGGGTTACAATGAGCAGTTCTTC. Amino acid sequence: CATSRERGYNEQFF.

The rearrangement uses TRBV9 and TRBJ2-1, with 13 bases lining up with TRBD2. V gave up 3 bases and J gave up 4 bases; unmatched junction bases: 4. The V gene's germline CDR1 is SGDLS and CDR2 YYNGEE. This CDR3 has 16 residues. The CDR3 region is CASSGGTSGKYNEQFF. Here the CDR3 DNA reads TGTGCCAGCAGCGGCGGGACTAGCGGGAAGTACAATGAGCAGTTCTTC.

The CDR3 nucleotides are TGTGCCAGTAGTATCCGCCTTCAGGGGTATAGCAATCAGCCCCAGCATTTT. Its protein product is CASSIRLQGYSNQPQHF. This chain connects TRBV19 to TRBJ1-5; the D gene is possibly TRBD1 (6 bases). The CDR3 runs to 17 residues. Between the trimmed V and J ends, which lost 3 bases and 0 bases, there was a span of 15 bases. The germline CDR1 and CDR2 sequences are LNHDA and SQIVND (reference sequence).

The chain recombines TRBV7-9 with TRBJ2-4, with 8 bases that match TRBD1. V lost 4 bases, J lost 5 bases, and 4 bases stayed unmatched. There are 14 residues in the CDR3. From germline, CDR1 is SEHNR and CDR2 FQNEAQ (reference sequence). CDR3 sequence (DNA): TGTGCCAGCAGCTCCGGGACAGGACAAAACATTCAGTACTTC. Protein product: CASSSGTGQNIQYF.

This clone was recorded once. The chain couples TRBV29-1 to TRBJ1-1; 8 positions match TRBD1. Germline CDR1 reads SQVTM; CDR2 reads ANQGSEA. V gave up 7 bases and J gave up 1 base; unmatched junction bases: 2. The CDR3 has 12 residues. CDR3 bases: TGCAGCGCCGACAGGGGGAACACTGAAGCTTTCTTT. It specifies CSADRGNTEAFF.

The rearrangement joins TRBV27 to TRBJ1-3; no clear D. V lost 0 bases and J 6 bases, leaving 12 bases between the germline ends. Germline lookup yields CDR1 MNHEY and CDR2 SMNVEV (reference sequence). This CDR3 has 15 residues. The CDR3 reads CASSLSWTQENTIYF. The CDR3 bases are TGTGCCAGCAGTTTATCTTGGACTCAGGAAAACACCATATATTTT.

The chain's CDR3 is CASSLLVAGVQETQYF. CDR3 coding DNA: TGTGCCAGCAGCTTATTGGTCGCCGGGGTTCAAGAGACCCAGTACTTC. V and J are TRBV7-7 and TRBJ2-5; tentative D call: TRBD2 (5 bases). The V and J ends lost 2 bases and 2 bases respectively, with 15 bases between them. Germline values: CDR1 SSHAT, CDR2 FNYEAQ (reference sequence). The CDR3 contains 16 residues.

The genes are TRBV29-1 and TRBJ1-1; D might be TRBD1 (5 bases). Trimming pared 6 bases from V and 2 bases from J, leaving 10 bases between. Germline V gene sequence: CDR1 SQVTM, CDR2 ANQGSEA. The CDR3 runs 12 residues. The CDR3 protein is CSVDQGNTEAFF. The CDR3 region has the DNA TGCAGCGTAGACCAGGGAAACACTGAAGCTTTCTTT. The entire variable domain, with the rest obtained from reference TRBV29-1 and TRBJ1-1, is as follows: SAVISQKPSRDICQRGTSLTIQCQVDSQVTMMFWYRQQPGQSLTLIATANQGSEATYESGFVIDKFPISRPNLTFSTLTVSNMSPEDSSIYLCSVDQGNTEAFFGQGTRLTVV.

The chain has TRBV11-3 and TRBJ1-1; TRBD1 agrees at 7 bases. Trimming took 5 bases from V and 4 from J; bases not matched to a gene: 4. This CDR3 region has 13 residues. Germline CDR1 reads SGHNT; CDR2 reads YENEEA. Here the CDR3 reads CASSTDRVTEAFF. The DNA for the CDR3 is TGTGCCAGCAGCACCGACAGGGTCACTGAAGCTTTCTTT. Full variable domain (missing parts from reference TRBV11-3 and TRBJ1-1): EAGVVQSPRYKIIEKKQPVAFWCNPISGHNTLYWYLQNLGQGPELLIRYENEEAVDDSQLPKDRFSAERLKGVDSTLKIQPAELGDSAVYLCASSTDRVTEAFFGQGTRLTVV.

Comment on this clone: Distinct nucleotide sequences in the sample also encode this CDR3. The CDR3 here is CASSLGQGNEQFF. For the CDR3, the DNA is TGCGCCAGCAGCTTGGGACAGGGGAATGAGCAGTTCTTC. V gene TRBV5-1 combines with J gene TRBJ2-1; 8 nucleotides align to TRBD1. This CDR3 spans 13 amino acids. Germline V gene sequence: CDR1 SGHRS, CDR2 YFSETQ. V lost 0 bases and J lost 7; bases outside the gene matches: 0.

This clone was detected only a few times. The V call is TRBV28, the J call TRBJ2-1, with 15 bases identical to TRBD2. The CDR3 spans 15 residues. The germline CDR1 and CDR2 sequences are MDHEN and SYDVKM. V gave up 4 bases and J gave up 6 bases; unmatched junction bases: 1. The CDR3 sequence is CASSSGLAGGNEQFF. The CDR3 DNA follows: TGTGCCAGCAGTTCGGGACTAGCGGGAGGCAATGAGCAGTTCTTC. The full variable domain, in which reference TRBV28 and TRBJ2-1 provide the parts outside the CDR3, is DVKVTQSSRYLVKRTGEKVFLECVQDMDHENMFWYRQDPGLGLRLIYFSYDVKMKEKGDIPEGYSVSREKKERFSLILESASTNQTSMYLCASSSGLAGGNEQFFGPGTRLTVL.

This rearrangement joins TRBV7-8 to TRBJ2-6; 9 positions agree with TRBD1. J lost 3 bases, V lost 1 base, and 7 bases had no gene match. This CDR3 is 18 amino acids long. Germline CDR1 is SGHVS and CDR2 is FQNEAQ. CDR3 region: CASSLGGTGFVGANVLTF. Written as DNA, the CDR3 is TGTGCCAGCAGCTTAGGGGGGACAGGGTTCGTTGGGGCCAACGTCCTGACTTTC.

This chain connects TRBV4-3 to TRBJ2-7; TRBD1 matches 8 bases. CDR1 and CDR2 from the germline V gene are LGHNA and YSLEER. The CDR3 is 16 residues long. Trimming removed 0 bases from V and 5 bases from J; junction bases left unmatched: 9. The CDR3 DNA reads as TGCGCCAGCAGCCAAGACCCTCGACAGGGGTTCGACGAGCAGTACTTC. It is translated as CASSQDPRQGFDEQYF.

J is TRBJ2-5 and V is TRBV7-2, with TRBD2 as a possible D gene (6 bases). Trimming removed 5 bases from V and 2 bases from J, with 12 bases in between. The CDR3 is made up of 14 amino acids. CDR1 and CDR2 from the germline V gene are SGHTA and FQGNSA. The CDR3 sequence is CASSLPGGQETQYF. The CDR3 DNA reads TGTGCCAGCAGCCTGCCCGGAGGGCAAGAGACCCAGTACTTC.